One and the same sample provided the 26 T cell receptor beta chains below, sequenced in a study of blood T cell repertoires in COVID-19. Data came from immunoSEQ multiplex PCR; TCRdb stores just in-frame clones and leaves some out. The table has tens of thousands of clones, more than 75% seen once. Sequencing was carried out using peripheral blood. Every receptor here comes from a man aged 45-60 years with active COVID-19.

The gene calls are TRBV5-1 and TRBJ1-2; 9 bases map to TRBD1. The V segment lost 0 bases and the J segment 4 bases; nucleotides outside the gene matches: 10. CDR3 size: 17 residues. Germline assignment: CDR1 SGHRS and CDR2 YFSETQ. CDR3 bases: TGCGCCAGCAGCTTGGCTTCTGGGACAGGGAGGAGCTATGGCTACACCTTC. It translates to CASSLASGTGRSYGYTF.

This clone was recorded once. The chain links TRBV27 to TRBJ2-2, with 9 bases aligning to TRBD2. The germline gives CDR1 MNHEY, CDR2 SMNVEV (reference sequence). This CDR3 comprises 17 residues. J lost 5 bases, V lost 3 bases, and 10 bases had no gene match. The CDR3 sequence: CASSFDGSGSSTGELFF. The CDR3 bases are TGTGCCAGCAGTTTTGATGGTAGCGGGAGTAGTACCGGGGAGCTGTTTTTT.

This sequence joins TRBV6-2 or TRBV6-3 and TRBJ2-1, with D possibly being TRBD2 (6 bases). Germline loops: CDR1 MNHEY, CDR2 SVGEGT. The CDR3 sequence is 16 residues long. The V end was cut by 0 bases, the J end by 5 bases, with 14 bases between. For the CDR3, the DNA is TGTGCCAGCAGTTACTCGACTAGTAAAGGGGACAATGAGCAGTTCTTC. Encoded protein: CASSYSTSKGDNEQFF.

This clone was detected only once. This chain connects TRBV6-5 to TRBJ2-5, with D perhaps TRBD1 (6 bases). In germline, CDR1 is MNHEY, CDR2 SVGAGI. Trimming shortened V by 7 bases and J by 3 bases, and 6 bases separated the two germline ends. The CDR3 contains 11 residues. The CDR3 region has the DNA TGTGCCAGCACAGGGGAAGAGACCCAGTACTTC. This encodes CASTGEETQYF.

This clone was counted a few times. CDR3 sequence reads: CASSLAGWDQETQYF. CDR3 sequence (DNA): TGCGCCAGCAGCTTGGCAGGGTGGGATCAAGAGACCCAGTACTTC. V and J are TRBV5-1 and TRBJ2-5, with D perhaps matching TRBD1 (5 bases). CDR1 SGHRS and CDR2 YFSETQ come from the germline V gene. The CDR3 has 15 amino acids. Trimming took off 0 bases at V and 2 bases at J, with 11 bases between the two ends.

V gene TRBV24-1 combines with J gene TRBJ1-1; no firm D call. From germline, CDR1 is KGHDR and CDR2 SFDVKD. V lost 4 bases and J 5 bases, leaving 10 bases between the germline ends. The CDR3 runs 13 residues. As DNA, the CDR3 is TGTGCCACCAGTGACAGTGCAATTACTGAAGCTTTCTTT. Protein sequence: CATSDSAITEAFF.

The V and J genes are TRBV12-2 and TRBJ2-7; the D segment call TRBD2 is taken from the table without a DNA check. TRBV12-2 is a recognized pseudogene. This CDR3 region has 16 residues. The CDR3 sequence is CASRLGRDSSSYEQYF. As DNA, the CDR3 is TGTGCAAGTCGCTTAGGGCGGGACTCGAGCTCCTACGAGCAGTACTTC.

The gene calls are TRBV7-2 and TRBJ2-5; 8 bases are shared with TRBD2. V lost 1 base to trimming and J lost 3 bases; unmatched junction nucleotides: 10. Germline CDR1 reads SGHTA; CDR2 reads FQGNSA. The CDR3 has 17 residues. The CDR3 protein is CASSLVPSGGHEETQYF. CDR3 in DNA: TGTGCCAGCAGCTTAGTTCCGTCGGGGGGGCATGAAGAGACCCAGTACTTC.

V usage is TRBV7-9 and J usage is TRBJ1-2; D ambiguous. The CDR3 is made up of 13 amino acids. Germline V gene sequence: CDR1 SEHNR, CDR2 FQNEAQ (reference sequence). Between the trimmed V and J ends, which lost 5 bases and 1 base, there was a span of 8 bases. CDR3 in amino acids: CASSRGVNYGYTF. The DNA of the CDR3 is TGTGCCAGCAGCCGGGGAGTTAACTATGGCTACACCTTC.

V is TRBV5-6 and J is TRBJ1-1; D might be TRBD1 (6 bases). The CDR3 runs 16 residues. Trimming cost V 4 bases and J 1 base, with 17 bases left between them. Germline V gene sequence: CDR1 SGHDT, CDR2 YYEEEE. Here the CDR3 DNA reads TGTGCCAGCAGCCCACCACAGGGACACTCGAACACTGAAGCTTTCTTT. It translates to CASSPPQGHSNTEAFF.

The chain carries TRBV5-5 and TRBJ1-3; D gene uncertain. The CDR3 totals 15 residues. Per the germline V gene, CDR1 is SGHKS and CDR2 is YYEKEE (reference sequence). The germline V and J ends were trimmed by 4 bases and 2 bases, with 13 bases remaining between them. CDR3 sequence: CASSLGTTTGNTIYF. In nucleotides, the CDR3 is TGTGCCAGCAGCCTGGGTACGACAACTGGAAACACCATATATTTT.

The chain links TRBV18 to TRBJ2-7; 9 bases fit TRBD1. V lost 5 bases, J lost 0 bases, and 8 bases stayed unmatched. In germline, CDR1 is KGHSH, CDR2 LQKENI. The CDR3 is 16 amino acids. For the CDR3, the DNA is TGTGCCAGCTCAGCCAGACAGGGGGGGTCCTCCTACGAGCAGTACTTC. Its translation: CASSARQGGSSYEQYF.

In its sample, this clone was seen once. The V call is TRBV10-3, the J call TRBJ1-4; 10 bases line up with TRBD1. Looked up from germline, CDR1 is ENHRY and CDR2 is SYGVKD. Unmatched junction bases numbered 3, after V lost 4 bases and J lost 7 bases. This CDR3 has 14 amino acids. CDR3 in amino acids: CAISGQGAVEKLFF. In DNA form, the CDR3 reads TGTGCCATCAGTGGACAGGGGGCGGTTGAAAAACTGTTTTTT.

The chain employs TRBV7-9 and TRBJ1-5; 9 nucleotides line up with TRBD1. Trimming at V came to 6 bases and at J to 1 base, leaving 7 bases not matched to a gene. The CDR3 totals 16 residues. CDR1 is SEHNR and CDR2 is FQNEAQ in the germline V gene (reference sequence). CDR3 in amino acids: CASRSWTGASNQPQHF. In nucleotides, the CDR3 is TGTGCCAGCAGATCATGGACAGGGGCGAGCAATCAGCCCCAGCATTTT.

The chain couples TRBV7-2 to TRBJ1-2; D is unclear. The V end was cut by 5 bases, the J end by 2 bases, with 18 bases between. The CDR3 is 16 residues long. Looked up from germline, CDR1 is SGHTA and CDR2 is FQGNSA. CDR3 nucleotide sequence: TGTGCCAGCAGCGTTAGAGGAGGGCGACTAAACTATGGCTACACCTTC. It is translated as CASSVRGGRLNYGYTF.

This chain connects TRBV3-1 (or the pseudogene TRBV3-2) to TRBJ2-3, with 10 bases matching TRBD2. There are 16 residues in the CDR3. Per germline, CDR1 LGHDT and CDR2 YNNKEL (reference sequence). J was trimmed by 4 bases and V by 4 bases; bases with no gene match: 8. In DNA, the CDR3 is TGTGCCAGCAGCCGAACCAGCGGGGGGGCCGCAGATACGCAGTATTTT. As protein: CASSRTSGGAADTQYF.

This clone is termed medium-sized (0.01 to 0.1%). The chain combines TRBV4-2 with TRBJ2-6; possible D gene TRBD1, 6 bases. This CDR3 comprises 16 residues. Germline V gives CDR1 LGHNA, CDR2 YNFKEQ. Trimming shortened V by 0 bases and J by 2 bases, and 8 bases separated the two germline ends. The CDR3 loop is CASSQDGDTGANVLTF. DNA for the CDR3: TGTGCCAGCAGCCAAGATGGGGACACTGGGGCCAACGTCCTGACTTTC.

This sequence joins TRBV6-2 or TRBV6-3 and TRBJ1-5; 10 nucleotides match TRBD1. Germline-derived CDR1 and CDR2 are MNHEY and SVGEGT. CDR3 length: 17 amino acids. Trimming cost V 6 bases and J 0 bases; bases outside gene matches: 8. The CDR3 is CASSRGQGTSSNQPQHF. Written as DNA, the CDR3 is TGTGCCAGCAGCCGGGGACAGGGGACCTCTAGCAATCAGCCCCAGCATTTT.

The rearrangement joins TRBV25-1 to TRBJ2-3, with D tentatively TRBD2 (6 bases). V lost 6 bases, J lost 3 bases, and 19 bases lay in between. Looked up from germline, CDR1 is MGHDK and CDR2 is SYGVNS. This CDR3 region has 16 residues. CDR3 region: CASSSGAPGGTDTQYF. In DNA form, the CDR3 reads TGTGCCAGCAGCTCGGGCGCCCCAGGAGGGACAGATACGCAGTATTTT.

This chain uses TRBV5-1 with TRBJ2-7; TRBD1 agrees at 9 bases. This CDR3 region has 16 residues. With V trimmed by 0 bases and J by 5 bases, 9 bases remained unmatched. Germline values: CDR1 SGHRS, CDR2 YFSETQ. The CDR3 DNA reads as TGCGCCAGCAGCTTGGGGGACAGGGAGCGGGCAAACGAGCAGTACTTC. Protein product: CASSLGDRERANEQYF.

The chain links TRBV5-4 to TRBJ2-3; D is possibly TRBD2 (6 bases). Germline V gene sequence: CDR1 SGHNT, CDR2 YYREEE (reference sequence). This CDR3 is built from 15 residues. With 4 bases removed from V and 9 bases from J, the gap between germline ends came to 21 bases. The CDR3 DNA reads TGTGCCAGCAGCCCCGGGGCGGGGCCAGATCAAACGCAGTATTTT. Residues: CASSPGAGPDQTQYF.

The CDR3 protein is CATSRAGGKETQYF. In DNA form, the CDR3 reads TGTGCCACCAGCAGAGCAGGGGGCAAGGAGACCCAGTACTTC. The chain carries TRBV15 and TRBJ2-5, with 8 bases identical to TRBD1. Trimming at V came to 1 base and at J to 5 bases, leaving 3 bases not matched to a gene. Germline V gives CDR1 LNHNV, CDR2 YYDKDF (reference sequence). The CDR3 has 14 residues.

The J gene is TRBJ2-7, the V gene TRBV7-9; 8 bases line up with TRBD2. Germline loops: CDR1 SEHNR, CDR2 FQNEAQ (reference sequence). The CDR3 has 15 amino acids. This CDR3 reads CAASGSGRFSYEQYF. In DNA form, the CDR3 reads TGTGCGGCTTCGGGGAGCGGGAGATTCTCCTACGAGCAGTACTTC. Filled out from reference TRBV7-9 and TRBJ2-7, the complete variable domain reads DTGVSQNPRHKITKRGQNVTFRCDPISEHNRLYWYRQTLGQGPEFLTYFQNEAQLEKSRLLSDRFSAERPKGSFSTLEIQRTEQGDSAMYLCAASGSGRFSYEQYFGPGTRLTVT.

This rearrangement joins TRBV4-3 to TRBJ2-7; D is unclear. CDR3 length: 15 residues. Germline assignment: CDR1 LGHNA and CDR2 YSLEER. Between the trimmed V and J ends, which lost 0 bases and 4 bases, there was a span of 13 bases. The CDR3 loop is CASSQDHGWAYEQYF. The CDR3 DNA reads TGCGCCAGCAGCCAAGATCACGGTTGGGCGTACGAGCAGTACTTC.

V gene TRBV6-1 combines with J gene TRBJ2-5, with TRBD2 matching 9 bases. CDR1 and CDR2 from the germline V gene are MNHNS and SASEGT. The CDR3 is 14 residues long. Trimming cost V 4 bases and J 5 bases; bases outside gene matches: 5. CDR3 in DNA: TGTGCCAGCAGTGGAGCGGGGGGAGCGGAGACCCAGTACTTC. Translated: CASSGAGGAETQYF.

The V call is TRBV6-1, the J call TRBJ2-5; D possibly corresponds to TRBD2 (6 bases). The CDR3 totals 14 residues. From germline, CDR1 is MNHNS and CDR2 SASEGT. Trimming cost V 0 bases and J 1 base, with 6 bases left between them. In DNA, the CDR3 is TGTGCCAGCAGTGAAGCGCGGGGCCAAGAGACCCAGTACTTC. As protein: CASSEARGQETQYF.